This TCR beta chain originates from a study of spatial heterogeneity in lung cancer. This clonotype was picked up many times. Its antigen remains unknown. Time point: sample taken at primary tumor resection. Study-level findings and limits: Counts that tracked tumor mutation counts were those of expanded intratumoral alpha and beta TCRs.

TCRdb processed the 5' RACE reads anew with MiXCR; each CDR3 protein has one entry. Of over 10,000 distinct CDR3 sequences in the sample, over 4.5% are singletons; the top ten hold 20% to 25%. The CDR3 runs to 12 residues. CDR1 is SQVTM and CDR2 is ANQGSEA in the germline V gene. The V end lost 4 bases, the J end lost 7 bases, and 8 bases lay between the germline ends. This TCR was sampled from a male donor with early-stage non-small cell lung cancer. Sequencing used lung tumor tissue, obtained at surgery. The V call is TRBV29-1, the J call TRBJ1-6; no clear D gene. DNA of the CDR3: TGCAGCGTTGGGGAACCCAATTCACCCCTCCACTTT. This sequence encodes CSVGEPNSPLHF.